This is a list of T cell receptor beta chains from one sample in a study of T cells after yellow fever vaccination. Using its own MiXCR run on the 5' RACE reads, TCRdb lists one record per CDR3 protein. Of fewer than 350,000 distinct CDR3 sequences in the sample, approximately 4% were seen once. This specimen was PBMCs, taken 15 days after the yellow fever booster vaccination. The receptor set was obtained from a man between 18 and 35 years old who received the YFV17D yellow fever vaccine. Each CDR3 is given with its conserved first and last residue. D genes are given only for firm matches. The size of a clone is reported for some rows only, either as once, few or many, or as a class for expanded clones.

>TRBV12-3/TRBV12-4|many|TRBJ1-2|-
TGTGCCAGCAGCCGAACAGGGTACAATGGCTACACCTTC
CASSRTGYNGYTF
>TRBV2|many|TRBJ1-6|-
TGTGCCAGCGTAACCCGTCCGAATTCACCCCTCCACTTT
CASVTRPNSPLHF
>TRBV18|few|TRBJ2-7|-
TGTGCCAGCTCACCACAAACAGGGCCACCCTCCTACGAGCAGTACTTC
CASSPQTGPPSYEQYF
>TRBV27|many|TRBJ2-3|TRBD2
TGTGCCAGCAGTTCGGGACTAGCCACCACAGATACGCAGTATTTT
CASSSGLATTDTQYF
>TRBV6-6|many|TRBJ2-4|-
TGTGCCAGCAGTTACTCTATCACGGCTAAAGAGGACATTCAGTACTTC
CASSYSITAKEDIQYF
>TRBV11-2|many|TRBJ2-7|-
TGTGCCAGCAGCTTAGGCGGGGAACCCTCCGAGCAGTACTTC
CASSLGGEPSEQYF
>TRBV18|-|TRBJ1-2|-
TGTGCCAGCTCAGCCGGCGGTGGCTACACCTTC
CASSAGGGYTF
>TRBV5-1|few|TRBJ2-2|-
TGCGCCAGCAGTATACAGGACGGGGAGCTGTTTTTT
CASSIQDGELFF
>TRBV6-6|many|TRBJ2-1|-
TGTGCCAGCAGGATGCAGGGTTGGGTCTACAATGAGCAGTTCTTC
CASRMQGWVYNEQFF
>TRBV7-8|few|TRBJ2-1|-
TGTGCCAGCAGCCCAAGGGCGGGGGCCTCCTACAATGAGCAGTTCTTC
CASSPRAGASYNEQFF
>TRBV10-2|few|TRBJ2-5|TRBD2
TGCGCCAGCAGTGAGCTAGCGGGGGGTGCGTACCAAGAGACCCAGTACTTC
CASSELAGGAYQETQYF
>TRBV20-1|many|TRBJ2-2|TRBD2
TGCAGTGCAAGATGGGGGGGAAGAGGCGGGGAGCTGTTTTTT
CSARWGGRGGELFF
>TRBV27|-|TRBJ1-1|TRBD1
TGTGCCAGCAGGGGACAGGGTTACACTGAAGCTTTCTTT
CASRGQGYTEAFF
>TRBV7-7|few|TRBJ2-3|TRBD1
TGTGCCAGCAGCCGCGGGACAGGGGAGGGCACAGATACGCAGTATTTT
CASSRGTGEGTDTQYF
>TRBV10-3|many|TRBJ1-3|TRBD1
TGTGCCATCAGTGACAGGGGACAGGAAATCTCTGGAAACACCATATATTTT
CAISDRGQEISGNTIYF
>TRBV7-9|-|TRBJ1-1|-
TGTGCCAGCAGTTTTCCGCCGGGCCGAAACACTGAAGCTTTCTTT
CASSFPPGRNTEAFF
>TRBV9|-|TRBJ2-2|-
TGTGCCTCAGAGAGGTCGGACACCGGGGAGCTGTTTTTT
CASERSDTGELFF
>TRBV6-5|many|TRBJ2-2|TRBD1
TGTGCCAGCAGTTACCCGCAGGGGGCAGGCCTCGGGGAGCTGTTTTTT
CASSYPQGAGLGELFF
>TRBV5-1|many|TRBJ2-3|TRBD2
TGCGCCAGCAGCTGGGTAGCGGGGGGGCTGGATACGCAGTATTTT
CASSWVAGGLDTQYF
>TRBV5-1|many|TRBJ2-1|-
TGTGCCAGCAGCTTAGTAGGCAGCTCCTACAATGAGCAGTTCTTC
CASSLVGSSYNEQFF
>TRBV30|-|TRBJ1-3|-
TGTGCCTGGAGTGTACGTGGGATCTCTGGAAACACCATATATTTT
CAWSVRGISGNTIYF
>TRBV20-1|-|TRBJ1-4|-
TGCAGTGCTGCCCGGGGGGAAAAACTGTTTTTT
CSAARGEKLFF
>TRBV5-1|-|TRBJ1-4|-
TGCGCCAGCAGTCCATCTCCAGGGAGCTATAATGAAAAACTGTTTTTT
CASSPSPGSYNEKLFF
>TRBV6-5|-|TRBJ2-3|TRBD1
TGTGCCAGCAGTTTTACAGGGGGCGTGAGGGATACGCAGTATTTT
CASSFTGGVRDTQYF
>TRBV5-5|many|TRBJ1-3|-
TGTGCCAGCAGCTTGGACGCTTATAGGGCTATCTCTGGAAACACCATATATTTT
CASSLDAYRAISGNTIYF
>TRBV12-3/TRBV12-4|many|TRBJ2-5|TRBD2
TGTGCCAGCAGTCCTACTAGCGGGGACGAGACCCAGTACTTC
CASSPTSGDETQYF